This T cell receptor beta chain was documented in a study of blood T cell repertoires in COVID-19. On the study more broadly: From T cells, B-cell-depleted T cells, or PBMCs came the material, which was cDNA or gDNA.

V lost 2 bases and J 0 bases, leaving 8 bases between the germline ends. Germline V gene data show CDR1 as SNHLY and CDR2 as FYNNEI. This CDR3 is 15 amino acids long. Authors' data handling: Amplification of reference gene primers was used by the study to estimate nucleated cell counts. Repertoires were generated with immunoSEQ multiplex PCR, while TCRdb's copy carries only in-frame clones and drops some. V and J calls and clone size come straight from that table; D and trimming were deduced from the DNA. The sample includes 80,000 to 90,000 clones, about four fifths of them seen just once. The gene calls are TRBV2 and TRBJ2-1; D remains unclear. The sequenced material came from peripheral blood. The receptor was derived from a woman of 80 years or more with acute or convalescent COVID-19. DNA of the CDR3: TGTGCCAGCAGTGAAAAGGAGACCTCCTACAATGAGCAGTTCTTC. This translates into CASSEKETSYNEQFF.